A selection of T cell receptor beta chains follows, all from one sample in a study of OX40 agonist ivuxolimab in advanced cancers. Sequencing was performed with immunoSEQ multiplex PCR; in TCRdb, only in-frame clones are kept and a portion is missing. The repertoire holds some 110,000 clones, with approximately 90% as singletons. The sample here was CD4+ or CD8+ T cells sorted from blood, taken in a trial of the OX40 agonist ivuxolimab. The receptor set was obtained from an adult with an advanced solid tumor such as melanoma, head and neck, liver or kidney cancer. Both conserved end residues are part of each CDR3. The D gene is left open where the match is weak. Size is stated for part of the rows, as once, few or many counts, or as a class when the clone is expanded.

d_call	v_call	j_call	clone_size	cdr3_aa	cdr3_nt
TRBD2	TRBV6-1	TRBJ2-5	once	CASGGGWKETQYF	TGTGCCAGCGGGGGAGGGTGGAAAGAGACCCAGTACTTC
.	TRBV7-9	TRBJ1-1	.	CASSPGGQNTEAFF	TGTGCCAGCAGCCCGGGCGGACAGAACACTGAAGCTTTCTTT
.	TRBV10-3	TRBJ2-7	.	CAISEGHSGSYEQYF	TGTGCCATCAGTGAAGGACATAGTGGCTCCTACGAGCAGTACTTC
.	TRBV29-1	TRBJ1-1	.	CSVDGTIRPAFF	TGCAGCGTTGACGGGACCATAAGGCCAGCTTTCTTT
.	TRBV27	TRBJ1-1	.	CASSLSSRMNTEAFF	TGTGCCAGCAGTTTATCCTCCAGAATGAACACTGAAGCTTTCTTT
TRBD2	TRBV30	TRBJ2-3	.	CAWSKGLAGAGGTDTQYF	TGTGCCTGGAGTAAGGGACTAGCGGGAGCAGGAGGCACAGATACGCAGTATTTT
.	TRBV29-1	TRBJ1-6	.	CSVATGNNSPLHF	TGCAGCGTCGCCACAGGGAATAATTCACCCCTCCACTTT
.	TRBV28	TRBJ2-3	.	CASTLPGLPVLSTDTQYF	TGTGCCAGCACCCTACCGGGCCTTCCTGTCCTTAGCACAGATACGCAGTATTTT
.	TRBV6-1	TRBJ2-3	.	CASSEGWGPYTDTQYF	TGTGCCAGCAGTGAGGGTTGGGGGCCCTACACAGATACGCAGTATTTT
.	TRBV7-9	TRBJ1-5	.	CASSLGTINQPQHF	TGTGCCAGCAGCTTGGGCACAATCAATCAGCCCCAGCATTTT
.	TRBV7-9	TRBJ2-7	.	CASSSTPGVPYEQYF	TGTGCCAGCAGCTCCACCCCCGGGGTCCCCTACGAGCAGTACTTC
.	TRBV6-1	TRBJ1-1	.	CASSVSGGREAFF	TGTGCCAGCAGCGTAAGCGGGGGCAGGGAAGCTTTCTTT
.	TRBV7-9	TRBJ2-2	.	CASSGVANTGELFF	TGTGCCAGCTCAGGTGTCGCGAACACCGGGGAGCTGTTTTTT
.	TRBV6-1	TRBJ2-1	.	CASSVLATTYQNEQFF	TGTGCCAGCAGTGTCCTAGCGACTACCTATCAAAATGAGCAGTTCTTC
TRBD1	TRBV19	TRBJ1-5	.	CASRGTVYQPQHF	TGTGCCAGTAGGGGGACAGTTTATCAGCCCCAGCATTTT
.	TRBV28	TRBJ2-7	.	CASSPSPTYEQYF	TGTGCCAGCAGCCCGTCCCCCACGTACGAGCAGTACTTC
TRBD1	TRBV7-3	TRBJ1-4	.	CASSLEGGLGEKLFF	TGTGCCAGCAGCTTGGAAGGGGGCCTGGGTGAAAAACTGTTTTTT
.	TRBV15	TRBJ2-5	.	CATSREAQGRATQYF	TGTGCCACCAGCAGAGAGGCACAGGGGAGGGCGACCCAGTACTTC
.	TRBV5-6	TRBJ1-3	.	CASSLRRWNSGNTIYF	TGTGCCAGCAGCTTGAGGCGGTGGAACTCTGGAAACACCATATATTTT
.	TRBV27	TRBJ1-1	.	CASSPAGGSDTEAFF	TGTGCCAGCAGTCCCGCGGGGGGGTCGGACACTGAAGCTTTCTTT